This T cell receptor (beta chain) was found in a study of T cells after yellow fever vaccination. General observations from the study: Peaking faster, on day 5 versus 15, the secondary response was nonetheless weaker. Sorted repertoires could include abundant contaminating clonotypes from bulk cells.

In germline, CDR1 is SEHNR, CDR2 FQNEAQ (reference sequence). The CDR3 runs to 14 residues. Trimming shortened V by 5 bases and J by 8 bases, and 16 bases separated the two germline ends. As concerns this clonotype: Its antigen is not known.

Using its own MiXCR run on the 5' RACE reads, TCRdb lists one record per CDR3 protein. The top ten hold roughly 3% of the sample, which has about 340,000 distinct CDR3 sequences, approximately 12% seen once. The chain has TRBV7-9 and TRBJ2-1; D unresolved. The clonotype comes from a young man who received the YFV17D yellow fever vaccine. The sample was CD4+ T cells sorted from PBMCs, taken 15 days after the yellow fever booster vaccination. The CDR3 DNA reads as TGTGCCAGCAGCACCAGCCCGCGGATACATGAGCAGTTCTTC. Its translation is CASSTSPRIHEQFF.